This entry describes one T cell receptor (beta chain). Its matching antigen is unknown. TCRdb analysed the RT-PCR reads with MiXCR anew, one entry per CDR3 protein. The sample lists 530,000 or so distinct CDR3 sequences; 25% were seen once. The data stem from a study of response to subunit inactivated influenza vaccine. Study results and caveats: The study's authors posited that every seasonal influenza vaccination enlists few new T cells.

Material: CD4+ T cells sorted from PBMCs, obtained roughly 5 days after vaccination. The sequence was collected from a man aged 50 or older who received an inactivated influenza vaccine.

The CDR3 loop is CASSSWGISYNSPLHF. The DNA for the CDR3 is TGCGCCAGCAGCTCCTGGGGGATCTCCTATAATTCACCCCTCCACTTT. V is TRBV5-1 and J is TRBJ1-6, with a weak D call TRBD1 (5 bases). The CDR3 totals 16 residues. Per germline, CDR1 SGHRS and CDR2 YFSETQ. Trimming took off 3 bases at V and 0 bases at J, with 10 bases between the two ends.